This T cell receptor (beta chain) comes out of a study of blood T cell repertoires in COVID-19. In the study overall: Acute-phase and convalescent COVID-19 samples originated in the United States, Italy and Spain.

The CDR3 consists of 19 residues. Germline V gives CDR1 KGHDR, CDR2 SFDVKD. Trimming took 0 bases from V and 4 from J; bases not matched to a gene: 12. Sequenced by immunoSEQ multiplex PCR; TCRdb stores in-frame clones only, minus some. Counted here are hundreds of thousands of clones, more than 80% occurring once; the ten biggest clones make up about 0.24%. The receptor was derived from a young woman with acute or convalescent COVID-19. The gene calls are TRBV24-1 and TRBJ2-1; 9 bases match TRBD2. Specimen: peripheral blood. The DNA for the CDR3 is TGTGCCACCAGTGATTTGCCCTCTCGGGAGCGGGGGGTGTACAATGAGCAGTTCTTC. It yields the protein CATSDLPSRERGVYNEQFF.